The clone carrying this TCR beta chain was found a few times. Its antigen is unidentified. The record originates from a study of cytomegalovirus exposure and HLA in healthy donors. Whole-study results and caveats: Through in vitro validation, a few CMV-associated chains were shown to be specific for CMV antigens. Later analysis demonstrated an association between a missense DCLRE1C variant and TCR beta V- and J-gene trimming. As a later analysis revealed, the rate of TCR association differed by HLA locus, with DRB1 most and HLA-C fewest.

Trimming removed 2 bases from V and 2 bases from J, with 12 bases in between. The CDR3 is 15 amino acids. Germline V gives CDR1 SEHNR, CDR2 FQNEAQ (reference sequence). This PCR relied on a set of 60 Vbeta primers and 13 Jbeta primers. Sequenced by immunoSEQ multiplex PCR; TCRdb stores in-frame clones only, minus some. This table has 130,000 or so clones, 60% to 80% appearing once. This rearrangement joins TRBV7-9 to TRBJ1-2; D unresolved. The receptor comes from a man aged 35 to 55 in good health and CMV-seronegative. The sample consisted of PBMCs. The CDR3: CASSLSRGENYGYTF. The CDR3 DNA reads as TGTGCCAGCAGCTTATCTCGCGGAGAGAACTATGGCTACACCTTC.